The rows below give T cell receptor beta chains drawn from one sample of a study of control samples from healthy donors and cancer patients. Data came from immunoSEQ multiplex PCR; TCRdb stores just in-frame clones and leaves some out. The sample lists over 150,000 clones; about 94% were seen once. The sample consisted of blood. Receptors originate from a man aged 35-49 years in good health. Both conserved end residues are part of each CDR3. D genes are given only for firm matches. Size values are once, few and many counts, or a class for expanded clones, and some rows have none.

d_gene,j_gene,v_gene,abundance,CDR3nt,CDR3aa
NA,TRBJ2-7,TRBV7-2,NA,TGTGCCAGCAGCCACGACTCGACTAGCTCCTACGAGCAGTACTTC,CASSHDSTSSYEQYF
TRBD2,TRBJ2-5,TRBV10-2,NA,TGCGCCAGCAGTGGTAGGCGGGGGGGCTCGGAGACCCAGTACTTC,CASSGRRGGSETQYF
NA,TRBJ1-1,TRBV7-8,NA,TGTGCCAGCAGCCAGACCGGGTTCGGAGGTGACACTGAAGCTTTCTTT,CASSQTGFGGDTEAFF
TRBD1,TRBJ1-2,TRBV5-4,NA,TGTGCCAGCAGCCAAGACAGGGGGCCCACCTATGGCTACACCTTC,CASSQDRGPTYGYTF
NA,TRBJ2-3,TRBV24-1,NA,TGTGCCACCAGTCCAACGGGGAGGAGCACAGATACGCAGTATTTT,CATSPTGRSTDTQYF
TRBD2,TRBJ2-3,TRBV6-4,NA,TGTGCCAGCAGTTCTGGGACTAGCGGGCGGGGTACGCAGTATTTT,CASSSGTSGRGTQYF
NA,TRBJ1-2,TRBV28,NA,TGTGCCAGCAGCTTCAGATATGGCTACACCTTC,CASSFRYGYTF
TRBD1,TRBJ1-6,TRBV19,NA,TGTGCCAGTAGTATCCCGGGACAGGGGAATTCACCCCTCCACTTT,CASSIPGQGNSPLHF
TRBD2,TRBJ2-5,TRBV24-1,NA,TGTGCCACCAGTGATCCTACTAGCGGGGGCAGAGAGACCCAGTACTTC,CATSDPTSGGRETQYF
NA,TRBJ1-1,TRBV18,NA,TGTGCCAGCCTCGGGGTTTTGAACACTGAAGCTTTCTTT,CASLGVLNTEAFF
TRBD2,TRBJ2-5,TRBV5-1,NA,TGCGCCAGCAGCTTGACTGCGGGGGGGCGTGAGACCCAGTACTTC,CASSLTAGGRETQYF
NA,TRBJ1-5,TRBV19,NA,TGTGCCAGTAGTATGGGGGGGTACAATCAGCCCCAGCATTTT,CASSMGGYNQPQHF
NA,TRBJ1-6,TRBV12-3/TRBV12-4,NA,TGTGCCAGCAGTCTTTCGTCATTCTCACCCCTCCACTTT,CASSLSSFSPLHF
TRBD1,TRBJ2-7,TRBV6-5,NA,TGTGCCAGCAGTCCCGGACAGGGAAGCGGCGAGCAGTACTTC,CASSPGQGSGEQYF
NA,TRBJ1-1,TRBV19,NA,TGTGCCAGTAGTATTGGACCGGTGGGGACTGAAGCTTTCTTT,CASSIGPVGTEAFF
NA,TRBJ2-2,TRBV30,NA,TGTGCCTGGAGGGGCAATGGCTTCGGGGAGCTGTTTTTT,CAWRGNGFGELFF
NA,TRBJ2-1,TRBV24-1,NA,TGTGCCACCAGTGAAACAGGCTACAATGAGCAGTTCTTC,CATSETGYNEQFF
TRBD1,TRBJ1-1,TRBV19,NA,TGTGCCAGCCGGGACAGAACGAACACTGAAGCTTTCTTT,CASRDRTNTEAFF
NA,TRBJ1-5,TRBV12-5,NA,TGTGCTAGTGGCCTAGTCCCAGGGCAGCCCAATCAGCCCCAGCATTTT,CASGLVPGQPNQPQHF
NA,TRBJ2-6,TRBV4-3,NA,TGCGCCAGCAGCCAAGCAGGATCTGGGGCCAACGTCCTGACTTTC,CASSQAGSGANVLTF
NA,TRBJ1-1,TRBV4-1,NA,TGCGCCAGCAGCCAAGATAGAGGGTATCAGGTTACTGAAGCTTTCTTT,CASSQDRGYQVTEAFF
NA,TRBJ1-1,TRBV6-5,NA,TGTGCCAGCAGTTACAGGCCCGGAATGAACACTGAAGCTTTCTTT,CASSYRPGMNTEAFF
NA,TRBJ1-4,TRBV5-1,NA,TGCGCCAGCAGCTTGGGGGATGAAAAACTGTTTTTT,CASSLGDEKLFF
NA,TRBJ1-2,TRBV9,NA,TGTGCCAGCACCCCGGGGGGCAGGGGCTATGGCTACACCTTC,CASTPGGRGYGYTF
NA,TRBJ1-6,TRBV6-5,NA,TGTGCCAGCACGAGGCAGGTTGGGAATTCACCCCTCCACTTT,CASTRQVGNSPLHF
NA,TRBJ1-2,TRBV4-2,NA,TGTGCCAGCAGCCAAGATCGTAACAGAAATAACTATGGCTACACCTTC,CASSQDRNRNNYGYTF
NA,TRBJ2-2,TRBV27,NA,TGTGCCAGCAGTTTAGAGGGGTCCTACACCGGGGAGCTGTTTTTT,CASSLEGSYTGELFF
NA,TRBJ1-4,TRBV7-2,NA,TGTGCCAGCAGCTTAGGTCCCCTGGTACCTGGGGAAAAACTGTTTTTT,CASSLGPLVPGEKLFF
NA,TRBJ1-1,TRBV9,NA,TGTGCCAGCAGCGCCAAACAGGGAGCCACTGAAGCTTTCTTT,CASSAKQGATEAFF
NA,TRBJ2-7,TRBV7-9,once,TGTGCCAGCAGCTTCACTTCCTACGAGCAGTACTTC,CASSFTSYEQYF
TRBD1,TRBJ1-2,TRBV6-5,NA,TGTGCCAGCAGGGGACAGGGGGCGAGGATCTACACCTTC,CASRGQGARIYTF
TRBD1,TRBJ2-1,TRBV4-1,NA,TGCGCCAGCAGCCACCCGGCGGGGACAGGGTTCGATGAGCAGTTCTTC,CASSHPAGTGFDEQFF
NA,TRBJ1-4,TRBV14,once,TGTGCCAGCAGCCGACCGGGACCTTTAGGGGAAAAACTGTTTTTT,CASSRPGPLGEKLFF
NA,TRBJ1-4,TRBV2,NA,TGTGCCAGCATCCTGTTGGAGCCCCGGAGTGGAAAACTGTTTTTT,CASILLEPRSGKLFF
NA,TRBJ2-7,TRBV6-1,once,TGTGCCAGCAGTGAGGGGGGTTCGTCCTACGAGCAGTACTTC,CASSEGGSSYEQYF
NA,TRBJ1-5,TRBV28,NA,TGTGCCAGCACCAACTACGGACAAAAGGATCAGCCCCAGCATTTT,CASTNYGQKDQPQHF
NA,TRBJ1-1,TRBV7-9,NA,TGTGCCAGCAGTTTTACCGGGACGGGGAACACTGAAGCTTTCTTT,CASSFTGTGNTEAFF
NA,TRBJ1-1,TRBV7-9,NA,TGTGCCAGCAGCTTGGTCCCGAACACTGAAGCTTTCTTT,CASSLVPNTEAFF
NA,TRBJ2-7,TRBV6-6,few,TGTGCCAGCAGTTACGTAGGGTCCGACTCGGACGAGCAGTACTTC,CASSYVGSDSDEQYF
NA,TRBJ1-1,TRBV2,NA,TGTGCCAGCAGTGGGGGGCCTGGAAGAGCTTTCTTT,CASSGGPGRAFF
TRBD2,TRBJ2-3,TRBV24-1,NA,TGTGCCACCAGTGAGGCGGCAGCGGGGGGGTTTGATACGCAGTATTTT,CATSEAAAGGFDTQYF
NA,TRBJ1-1,TRBV20-1,NA,TGCAGTGCTAGATCGAACACTGAAGCTTTCTTT,CSARSNTEAFF
TRBD1,TRBJ2-7,TRBV28,NA,TGTGCCAGCAGTCCGAGGACAGGGCGAGAGCAGTACTTC,CASSPRTGREQYF
NA,TRBJ1-5,TRBV15,NA,TGTGCCACCAGCGGAAGGGAGGGATACGTTCAGCCCCAGCATTTT,CATSGREGYVQPQHF
NA,TRBJ2-6,TRBV27,NA,TGTGCCAGCAGTTTATACGCCTTCGGGACCCAAACTGGGGCCAACGTCCTGACTTTC,CASSLYAFGTQTGANVLTF
NA,TRBJ1-5,TRBV15,NA,TGTGCCACCAGCAAGAGAGGCAATCAGCCCCAGCATTTT,CATSKRGNQPQHF
NA,TRBJ1-1,TRBV12-1,NA,TGTGCCAGCAGCTCTAAACAGGGCAGTGAGGCGAACACTGAAGCTTTCTTT,CASSSKQGSEANTEAFF
TRBD2,TRBJ2-3,TRBV7-9,NA,TGTGCCAGCAGCACCCGCCGCGGGGGGGCAGATACGCAGTATTTT,CASSTRRGGADTQYF